This is a list of T cell receptor beta chains from one sample in a study of blood T cell repertoires in COVID-19. Only in-frame clones appear in the TCRdb table, and some are missing; sequencing was by immunoSEQ multiplex PCR. The data hold under 250,000 clones, with roughly 85% observed a single time. The sequenced material came from peripheral blood. These receptors were taken from a woman younger than 35 with acute or convalescent COVID-19. The CDR3 runs from the conserved cysteine through the conserved F or W. A D gene is named only where the DNA matches it firmly. For some rows the clone size is stated as once, few or many, or as a class when expanded; others skip it.

size: .; V: TRBV5-1; J: TRBJ2-5; D: TRBD1; DNA: TGCGCCAGCAGCTGGACAGGGCCGGCGGAAGAGACCCAGTACTTC; CDR3: CASSWTGPAEETQYF
size: .; V: TRBV27; J: TRBJ2-7; D: TRBD2; DNA: TGTGCCAGCAGTCCCTACCTAGCGGGGGCCTCATACGAGCAGTACTTC; CDR3: CASSPYLAGASYEQYF
size: once; V: TRBV2; J: TRBJ2-3; D: .; DNA: TGTGCCAGCAGTGAAGACAGATTAAGCACAGATACGCAGTATTTT; CDR3: CASSEDRLSTDTQYF
size: .; V: TRBV19; J: TRBJ2-1; D: .; DNA: TGTGCCAGTAGTATCTGGACAGAGCCCAATGAGCAGTTCTTC; CDR3: CASSIWTEPNEQFF
size: .; V: TRBV14; J: TRBJ2-7; D: TRBD2; DNA: TGTGCCAGCAGCCAAGATTGGGGTCTCGGGACTAAGCAGTACTTC; CDR3: CASSQDWGLGTKQYF
size: .; V: TRBV11-3; J: TRBJ2-3; D: .; DNA: TGTGCCAGCAGCCTAGGAGGTAGGGGAACTCTGGCAGATACGCAGTATTTT; CDR3: CASSLGGRGTLADTQYF
size: .; V: TRBV30; J: TRBJ1-6; D: TRBD1; DNA: TGTGCCTGGAGGGGTAAGGGACAGGGCTTGAATTCACCCCTCCACTTT; CDR3: CAWRGKGQGLNSPLHF
size: once; V: TRBV5-4; J: TRBJ2-2; D: .; DNA: TGTGCCAGCAGCTACGGATCGGGACAATGGGGCAAAAACACCGGGGAGCTGTTTTTT; CDR3: CASSYGSGQWGKNTGELFF
size: once; V: TRBV6-5; J: TRBJ2-5; D: .; DNA: TGTGCCAGCAGCCTCGTAAGCCCGCCGTCCCAGTACTTC; CDR3: CASSLVSPPSQYF
size: .; V: TRBV27; J: TRBJ2-1; D: TRBD1; DNA: TGTGCCAGCAGACCCGGGACAGGGGAATACAATGAGCAGTTCTTC; CDR3: CASRPGTGEYNEQFF
size: .; V: TRBV7-8; J: TRBJ1-4; D: .; DNA: TGTGCCAGCAGCCTACATAATGAAAAACTGTTTTTT; CDR3: CASSLHNEKLFF
size: many; V: TRBV5-1; J: TRBJ2-2; D: TRBD2; DNA: TGCGCCAGCAGCTTCGGGCTAGCGGGAGTCCCCGGGGAGCTGTTTTTT; CDR3: CASSFGLAGVPGELFF
size: .; V: TRBV7-3; J: TRBJ2-1; D: TRBD2; DNA: TGTGCCAGCAGCTTAACCCCCCTCCCGACTAGCGGCCATCACAATGAGCAGTTCTTC; CDR3: CASSLTPLPTSGHHNEQFF
size: .; V: TRBV14; J: TRBJ1-1; D: TRBD1; DNA: TGTGCCAGCAGCCCGCAGGGGGGAAACACTGAAGCTTTCTTT; CDR3: CASSPQGGNTEAFF
size: .; V: TRBV6-6; J: TRBJ2-3; D: .; DNA: TGTGCCACTTCTAATACAGGGTTAGCAGATACGCAGTATTTT; CDR3: CATSNTGLADTQYF
size: .; V: TRBV18; J: TRBJ2-2; D: TRBD2; DNA: TGTGCCAGCTCACCTTCTAGCGGGAGGGCCACCGGGGAGCTGTTTTTT; CDR3: CASSPSSGRATGELFF
size: .; V: TRBV7-3; J: TRBJ2-5; D: .; DNA: TGTGCCAGCAGCTTAAATAACCAAGAGACCCAGTACTTC; CDR3: CASSLNNQETQYF
size: .; V: TRBV7-9; J: TRBJ1-2; D: TRBD1; DNA: TGTGCCAGCAGCCCGACCGGGACAGGGAGAACCCATGGCTACACCTTC; CDR3: CASSPTGTGRTHGYTF
size: many; V: TRBV6-5; J: TRBJ1-3; D: .; DNA: TGTGCCAGCAGTTTAGAGGCAGGGCTAAACACCATATATTTT; CDR3: CASSLEAGLNTIYF
size: once; V: TRBV3-1/TRBV3-2; J: TRBJ2-5; D: TRBD2; DNA: TGTGCCAGCAGCTCTCACCCGTGGGTAGCGGGAGGGCAGCAAGAGACCCAGTACTTC; CDR3: CASSSHPWVAGGQQETQYF
size: .; V: TRBV28; J: TRBJ2-1; D: .; DNA: TGTGCCAGCAGTCTGACCCCAGCGATTAATGAGCAGTTCTTC; CDR3: CASSLTPAINEQFF
size: .; V: TRBV11-2; J: TRBJ1-4; D: .; DNA: TGTGCCAGCAGCCAACCCCAGGGGAATGAAAAACTGTTTTTT; CDR3: CASSQPQGNEKLFF
size: once; V: TRBV6-5; J: TRBJ1-2; D: TRBD1; DNA: TGTGCCAGCACCCGGGACAGGGTGGGAGGCTACACCTTC; CDR3: CASTRDRVGGYTF
size: few; V: TRBV11-2; J: TRBJ2-2; D: .; DNA: TGTGCCAGCAGCTTAATGGAGACTTATAACACCGGGGAGCTGTTTTTT; CDR3: CASSLMETYNTGELFF
size: few; V: TRBV10-2; J: TRBJ2-7; D: .; DNA: TGCGCCAGCAGTGAGTACACCTCCTACGAGCAGTACTTC; CDR3: CASSEYTSYEQYF
size: .; V: TRBV9; J: TRBJ2-7; D: .; DNA: TGTGCCAGCAGCGTAGGACGAGGGAGCTCCTACGAGCAGTACTTC; CDR3: CASSVGRGSSYEQYF
size: .; V: TRBV6-5; J: TRBJ1-1; D: .; DNA: TGTGCCAGCAGTTACTCGGCAGGGGTGGACACTGAAGCTTTCTTT; CDR3: CASSYSAGVDTEAFF
size: .; V: TRBV28; J: TRBJ2-7; D: TRBD1; DNA: TGTGCCAGCACCCTGGACAGGAACGACTACGAGCAGTACTTC; CDR3: CASTLDRNDYEQYF
size: .; V: TRBV27; J: TRBJ2-1; D: .; DNA: TGTGCCAGCAGTCCCCGTTTGGGGGGGCGTTACAATGAGCAGTTCTTC; CDR3: CASSPRLGGRYNEQFF
size: .; V: TRBV5-4; J: TRBJ1-2; D: .; DNA: TGTGCCAGCAGCTGGGGGGAGGCCTATGGCTACACCTTC; CDR3: CASSWGEAYGYTF
size: .; V: TRBV19; J: TRBJ1-1; D: .; DNA: TGTGCCAGTAGAAACCCAGGGTGGACTGAAGCTTTCTTT; CDR3: CASRNPGWTEAFF
size: .; V: TRBV4-3; J: TRBJ2-2; D: TRBD1; DNA: TGCGCCAGCAGCCAACGTAGGACAGGCCCGAACACCGGGGAGCTGTTTTTT; CDR3: CASSQRRTGPNTGELFF
size: .; V: TRBV5-6; J: TRBJ1-2; D: TRBD1; DNA: TGTGCCAGCAGCCGGACAGGGACCTATGGCTACACCTTC; CDR3: CASSRTGTYGYTF
size: few; V: TRBV6-5; J: TRBJ1-4; D: TRBD1; DNA: TGTGCCAGCAGATTGACAGGGGGCGGCGAAAAACTGTTTTTT; CDR3: CASRLTGGGEKLFF
size: .; V: TRBV5-1; J: TRBJ2-5; D: .; DNA: TGCGCCAGCAGCTTGGGGTCTGCGGAGACCCAGTACTTC; CDR3: CASSLGSAETQYF
size: .; V: TRBV9; J: TRBJ2-1; D: TRBD2; DNA: TGTGCCAGCAGCGAAAGACTAGCGGGGACGAATGAGCAGTTCTTC; CDR3: CASSERLAGTNEQFF
size: .; V: TRBV29-1; J: TRBJ2-3; D: .; DNA: TGCAGCACCGTCGGGAGTGGGGCAGATACGCAGTATTTT; CDR3: CSTVGSGADTQYF
size: few; V: TRBV14; J: TRBJ2-1; D: .; DNA: TGTGCCAGCATGAAACTAGGTGAGCAGTTCTTC; CDR3: CASMKLGEQFF
size: .; V: TRBV6-5; J: TRBJ2-7; D: .; DNA: TGTGCCAGCAGTTACGGGCGGGGAGCCTACGAGCAGTACTTC; CDR3: CASSYGRGAYEQYF
size: .; V: TRBV10-2; J: TRBJ2-1; D: TRBD2; DNA: TGCGCCAGCAGTGAGGTCGGGTCTCGAGCGGGAGGGAACAATGAGCAGTTCTTC; CDR3: CASSEVGSRAGGNNEQFF
size: once; V: TRBV9; J: TRBJ2-7; D: TRBD1; DNA: TGTGCCAGCAGCCCCGGACAGGGGGCGGGTTACGAGCAGTACTTC; CDR3: CASSPGQGAGYEQYF
size: .; V: TRBV19; J: TRBJ1-2; D: TRBD1; DNA: TGTGCCAGTAGTCCCGGGACAGAAAGTGACTATGGCTACACCTTC; CDR3: CASSPGTESDYGYTF
size: .; V: TRBV3-1/TRBV3-2; J: TRBJ1-1; D: TRBD1; DNA: TGTGCCAGCACCCCCCGACAGGGGGGGAACACTGAAGCTTTCTTT; CDR3: CASTPRQGGNTEAFF
size: .; V: TRBV29-1; J: TRBJ2-7; D: TRBD1; DNA: TGCAGCATTGACACCGGGACAGGGGCCGACTACGAGCAGTACTTC; CDR3: CSIDTGTGADYEQYF
size: .; V: TRBV5-1; J: TRBJ1-2; D: TRBD1; DNA: TGCGCCAGCAGCTCAGGGGACAGCAACTATGGCTACACCTTC; CDR3: CASSSGDSNYGYTF
size: .; V: TRBV25-1; J: TRBJ2-3; D: TRBD1; DNA: TGTGCCAGCAGCGGGACAGGCACAGATACGCAGTATTTT; CDR3: CASSGTGTDTQYF
size: .; V: TRBV27; J: TRBJ1-5; D: .; DNA: TGTGCCAGCAGTTTCCGAAGTGGCCAGCCCCAGCATTTT; CDR3: CASSFRSGQPQHF
size: .; V: TRBV7-2; J: TRBJ1-6; D: TRBD1; DNA: TGTGCCAGCAGCCTCCGACAGGGGTTTGCTAATTCACCCCTCCACTTT; CDR3: CASSLRQGFANSPLHF
size: few; V: TRBV7-9; J: TRBJ2-3; D: .; DNA: TGTGCCAGTGCTGACGGGAGCGGGGATACGCAGTATTTT; CDR3: CASADGSGDTQYF
size: .; V: TRBV5-1; J: TRBJ1-5; D: TRBD1; DNA: TGCGCCAGCAGCTTGGGGGACAGGGGGGGCAATCAGCCCCAGCATTTT; CDR3: CASSLGDRGGNQPQHF
size: .; V: TRBV5-1; J: TRBJ2-3; D: TRBD2; DNA: TGCGCCAGCAGCTTGGGACTAAGCGGGACCCAAGATACGCAGTATTTT; CDR3: CASSLGLSGTQDTQYF
size: .; V: TRBV7-6; J: TRBJ2-7; D: TRBD1; DNA: TGTGCCAGCAGCTCCGGGGACAGTCGGAAATACGAGCAGTACTTC; CDR3: CASSSGDSRKYEQYF
size: once; V: TRBV6-2/TRBV6-3; J: TRBJ1-5; D: .; DNA: TGTGCCAGCAGCACGGAGGCACGCAGCAATCAGCCCCAGCATTTT; CDR3: CASSTEARSNQPQHF